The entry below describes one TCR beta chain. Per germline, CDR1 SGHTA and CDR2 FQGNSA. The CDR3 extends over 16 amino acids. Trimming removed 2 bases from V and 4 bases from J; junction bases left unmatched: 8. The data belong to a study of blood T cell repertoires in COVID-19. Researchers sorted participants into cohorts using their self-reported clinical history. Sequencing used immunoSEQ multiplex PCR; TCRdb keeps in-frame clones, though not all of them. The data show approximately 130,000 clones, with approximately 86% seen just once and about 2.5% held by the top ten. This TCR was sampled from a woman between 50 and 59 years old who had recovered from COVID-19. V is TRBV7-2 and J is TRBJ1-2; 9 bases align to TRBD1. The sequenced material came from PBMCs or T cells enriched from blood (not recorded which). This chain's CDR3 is CASSLTTGTGTYGYTF. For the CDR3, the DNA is TGTGCCAGCAGCTTAACTACCGGGACAGGGACCTATGGCTACACCTTC.